This T cell receptor beta chain emerged from a study of early T cells in non-severe SARS-CoV-2 infection. This clonotype has at least ten counts. In TCRdb, the 5' RACE reads were re-called with MiXCR into one record per CDR3 protein. Among around 63,000 distinct CDR3 sequences listed, approximately 6.1% were seen once. Germline V gene data show CDR1 as LNHDA and CDR2 as SQIVND (reference sequence). This CDR3 has 16 residues. V lost 6 bases and J 0 bases, leaving 15 bases between the germline ends. The sequences come from whole blood, collected at baseline. The chain couples TRBV19 to TRBJ2-1; D unclear. This clonotype was sampled from an adult who was a healthcare worker with PCR-confirmed SARS-CoV-2 infection or an uninfected control (not recorded which). The CDR3 bases are TGTGCCAGTAGCGCTTTCGGTATTAGCTCCTACAATGAGCAGTTCTTC. Translating it yields CASSAFGISSYNEQFF. Variable domain in full (rest from reference TRBV19 and TRBJ2-1): DGGITQSPKYLFRKEGQNVTLSCEQNLNHDAMYWYRQDPGQGLRLIYYSQIVNDFQKGDIAEGYSVSREKKESFPLTVTSAQKNPTAFYLCASSAFGISSYNEQFFGPGTRLTVL.